One T cell receptor (beta chain) is described in this entry. The antigen is undetermined. The record originates from a study of cytomegalovirus exposure and HLA in healthy donors. General observations from the study: Certain sequence variants were highly shared and formed a cluster, and this cluster was likely a sequencing artifact. V- and J-gene trimming of TCR beta was linked (in a later analysis) to a missense DCLRE1C variant. In vitro, three CMV-associated chains proved specific for CMV antigens.

This CDR3 is built from 16 residues. The germline gives CDR1 SGHAT, CDR2 FQNNGV. V was cut by 5 bases and J by 1 base, with 18 bases left in between. Amplification used 60 Vbeta primers and 13 Jbeta primers. The table came from immunoSEQ multiplex PCR; TCRdb's copy has only in-frame clones and leaves some out. This repertoire shows under 200,000 clones, around 79% found once; its top ten account for approximately 0.73%. The clonotype was recovered from a woman aged 40-49 years in good health and CMV-seronegative. V and J are TRBV11-2 and TRBJ2-7; D may be TRBD2 (7 bases). Material for sequencing was PBMCs. The CDR3 DNA is TGTGCCAGCAGCCATCCTCCCGGGGGGCAGTCCTACGAGCAGTACTTC. Translation: CASSHPPGGQSYEQYF.